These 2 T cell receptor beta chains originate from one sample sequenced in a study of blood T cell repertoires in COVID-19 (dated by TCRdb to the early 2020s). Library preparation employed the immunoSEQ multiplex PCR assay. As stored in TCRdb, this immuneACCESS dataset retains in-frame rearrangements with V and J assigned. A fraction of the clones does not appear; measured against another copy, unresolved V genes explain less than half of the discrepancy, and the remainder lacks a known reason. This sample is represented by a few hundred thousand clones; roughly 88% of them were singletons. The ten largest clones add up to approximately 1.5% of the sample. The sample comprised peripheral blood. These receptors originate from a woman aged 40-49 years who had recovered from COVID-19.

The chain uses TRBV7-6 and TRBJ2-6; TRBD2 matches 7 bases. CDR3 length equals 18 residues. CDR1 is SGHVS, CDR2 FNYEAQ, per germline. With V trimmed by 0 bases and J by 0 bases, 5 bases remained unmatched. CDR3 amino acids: CASSLAVGGYSGANVLTF. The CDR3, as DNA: TGTGCCAGCAGCTTAGCTGTGGGGGGGTACTCTGGGGCCAACGTCCTGACTTTC.

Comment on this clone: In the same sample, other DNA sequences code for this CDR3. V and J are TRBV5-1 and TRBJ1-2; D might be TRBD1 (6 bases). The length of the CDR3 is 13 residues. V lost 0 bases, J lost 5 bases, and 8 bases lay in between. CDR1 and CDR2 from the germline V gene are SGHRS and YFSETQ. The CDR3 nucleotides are TGCGCCAGCAGCTTGGAAGGGGGTTATGGCTACACCTTC. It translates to CASSLEGGYGYTF.